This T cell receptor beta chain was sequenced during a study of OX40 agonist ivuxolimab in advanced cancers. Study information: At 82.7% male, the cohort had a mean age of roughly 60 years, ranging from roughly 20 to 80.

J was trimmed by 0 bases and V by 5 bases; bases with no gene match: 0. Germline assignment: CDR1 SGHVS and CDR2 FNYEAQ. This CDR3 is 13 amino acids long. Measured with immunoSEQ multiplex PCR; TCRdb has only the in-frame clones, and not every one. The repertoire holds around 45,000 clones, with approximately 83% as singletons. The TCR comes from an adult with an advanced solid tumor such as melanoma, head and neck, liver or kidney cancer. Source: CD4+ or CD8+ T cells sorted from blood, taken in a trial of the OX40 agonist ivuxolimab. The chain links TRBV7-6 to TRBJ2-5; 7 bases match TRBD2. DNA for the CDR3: TGTGCCAGCAGCCGGGGGGACCAAGAGACCCAGTACTTC. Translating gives CASSRGDQETQYF.